Each of the 29 T cell receptor beta chains below was sequenced from the same sample in a study of blood T cell repertoires in COVID-19. Assay: immunoSEQ multiplex PCR; the TCRdb copy retains only in-frame clones and omits some. The sample holds more than 250,000 clones, over 75% seen once. Sample: peripheral blood. These receptors were collected from a man aged 50 to 59 with active or convalescent COVID-19.

Written as DNA, the CDR3 is TGTGCCAGCAGCCCCCAGATGCGGGACTCTGGAAACACCATATATTTT. Translation gives CASSPQMRDSGNTIYF. The chain has TRBV2 and TRBJ1-3; the D is unclear. Germline lookup yields CDR1 SNHLY and CDR2 FYNNEI. This CDR3 comprises 16 residues. V lost 6 bases, J lost 0 bases, and 15 bases lay in between.

This clone was recorded once. The chain links TRBV28 to TRBJ2-5; weak D call: TRBD1 (6 bases). The CDR3 loop spans 15 amino acids. CDR1 is MDHEN and CDR2 is SYDVKM in the germline V gene. Trimming left V 3 bases short and J 5 bases short, with 16 bases between. The CDR3 coding sequence is TGTGCCAGCAGTTTCCTCAGGGGAGACGCGGAGACCCAGTACTTC. Protein product: CASSFLRGDAETQYF.

The sample holds a few counts of this clone. J is TRBJ1-4 and V is TRBV11-2; D gene ambiguous. Germline values: CDR1 SGHAT, CDR2 FQNNGV. Trimming took 5 bases from V and 8 from J, leaving 12 bases between them. The CDR3 contains 13 residues. CDR3: CASSMAGEEKLFF. The CDR3 DNA follows: TGTGCCAGCAGCATGGCGGGCGAGGAAAAACTGTTTTTT.

The chain links TRBV7-8 to TRBJ2-1, with 12 nucleotides matching TRBD2. Germline-derived CDR1 and CDR2 are SGHVS and FQNEAQ. The CDR3 runs 16 residues. J gave up 8 bases and V 8 bases, and 13 bases lay outside the gene matches. Written as DNA, the CDR3 is TGTGCCAGCCCGCATAGGACTAGCGGGACCTTGGATGAGCAGTTCTTC. Its protein product is CASPHRTSGTLDEQFF.

The gene calls are TRBV19 and TRBJ1-2, with D unresolved. The CDR3 spans 12 residues. The V gene's germline CDR1 is LNHDA and CDR2 SQIVND (reference sequence). V shed 4 bases and J shed 8 bases, with 11 bases lying between them. The CDR3, as DNA: TGTGCCAGTAGTACCGGGATGCGGGGCTACACCTTC. Translating it yields CASSTGMRGYTF.

This clone has a handful of counts. The chain recombines TRBV7-6 with TRBJ1-2, with TRBD1 as a possible D gene (6 bases). Trimming took 3 bases from V and 2 from J, leaving 16 bases between them. CDR3 length equals 16 residues. CDR1 and CDR2 from the germline V gene are SGHVS and FNYEAQ. The CDR3 bases are TGTGCCAGCAGCTTTTTTTCCGGCAGGGGAAACTATGGCTACACCTTC. Its translation: CASSFFSGRGNYGYTF. Together with reference TRBV7-6 and TRBJ1-2, the CDR3 gives the full variable domain: GAGVSQSPRYKVTKRGQDVALRCDPISGHVSLYWYRQALGQGPEFLTYFNYEAQQDKSGLPNDRFSAERPEGSISTLTIQRTEQRDSAMYRCASSFFSGRGNYGYTFGSGTRLTVV.

V is TRBV6-6 and J is TRBJ1-5; 8 bases fit TRBD1. V was pared by 6 bases and J by 0 bases, with 4 bases of the junction left unmatched. Germline V gives CDR1 MNHNY, CDR2 SVGAGI (reference sequence). The CDR3 spans 15 residues. The CDR3: CASRRQGYSNQPQHF. The CDR3 region has the DNA TGTGCCAGCAGGCGACAGGGGTATAGCAATCAGCCCCAGCATTTT.

This chain uses TRBV12-5 with TRBJ2-5, with unresolved D. V was clipped by 1 base and J by 0 bases, with 3 bases between them. Germline CDR1 LGHNT, CDR2 FRNRAP. The CDR3 runs to 13 residues. The CDR3 protein is CASGLDNQETQYF. CDR3 coding DNA: TGTGCTAGTGGTTTGGACAACCAAGAGACCCAGTACTTC.

The rearrangement links TRBV7-2 to TRBJ1-1; 7 bases line up with TRBD1. CDR1 is SGHTA and CDR2 is FQGNSA in the germline V gene. There are 13 residues in the CDR3. V dropped 5 bases and J dropped 5; count of bases not matched to a gene: 5. The CDR3 DNA follows: TGTGCCAGCAGCATCAACAGGGGAACTGAAGCTTTCTTT. Translation gives CASSINRGTEAFF.

The gene calls are TRBV5-8 and TRBJ1-4; D not resolved. V lost 3 bases, J lost 10 bases, and 13 bases lay in between. The CDR3 loop spans 13 amino acids. The germline gives CDR1 SGHTS, CDR2 YDEGEE. CDR3 sequence reads: CASSSDPAGKLFF. CDR3 DNA: TGTGCCAGCAGCTCCGATCCCGCGGGAAAACTGTTTTTT.

The gene calls are TRBV7-6 and TRBJ1-1, with 10 positions matching TRBD1. The V gene end was trimmed by 5 bases and the J gene end by 5 bases; junction bases not matched to a gene: 5. The CDR3 length is 14 residues. Germline V lookup: CDR1 SGHVS, CDR2 FNYEAQ. For the CDR3, the DNA is TGTGCCAGCAGCGCTCCGGGACAGGGGACTGAAGCTTTCTTT. It translates to CASSAPGQGTEAFF. Variable domain in full (rest from reference TRBV7-6 and TRBJ1-1): GAGVSQSPRYKVTKRGQDVALRCDPISGHVSLYWYRQALGQGPEFLTYFNYEAQQDKSGLPNDRFSAERPEGSISTLTIQRTEQRDSAMYRCASSAPGQGTEAFFGQGTRLTVV.

The V gene is TRBV6-1, the J gene TRBJ1-3; D not certain. The CDR3 covers 19 residues. V was pared by 2 bases and J by 0 bases, with 20 bases between. The germline V gene encodes CDR1 MNHNS and CDR2 SASEGT. DNA for the CDR3: TGTGCCAGCAGTGAAAGCAGCACGGGATGGGAGATCTCTGGAAACACCATATATTTT. Its protein product is CASSESSTGWEISGNTIYF.

The rearrangement links TRBV3-1 (or the pseudogene TRBV3-2) to TRBJ1-5, with D possibly matching TRBD1 (6 bases). CDR1 is LGHDT, CDR2 YNNKEL, per germline (reference sequence). V shed 8 bases and J shed 3 bases, with 14 bases lying between them. The CDR3 contains 14 residues. This CDR3 is CASGPGVANQPQHF. The CDR3 region has the DNA TGTGCCAGCGGCCCAGGGGTTGCCAATCAGCCCCAGCATTTT.

The chain joins TRBV29-1 to TRBJ2-3, with 7 bases matching TRBD2. With 8 bases clipped from V and 0 bases from J, the junction kept 5 bases outside the gene matches. The CDR3 has 13 residues. The germline V gene has CDR1 SQVTM and CDR2 ANQGSEA. This CDR3 is CSIGGGSTDTQYF. In DNA form, the CDR3 reads TGCAGCATTGGGGGGGGGAGCACAGATACGCAGTATTTT.

The V call is TRBV30, the J call TRBJ1-6, with D perhaps TRBD1 (6 bases). This CDR3 has 15 amino acids. Germline lookup yields CDR1 GTSNPN and CDR2 SVGIG (reference sequence). Trimming left V 1 base short and J 7 bases short, with 14 bases between. The CDR3 DNA sequence: TGTGCCTGGAGTGGAGGGGGGGCCGGGAATTCACCCCTCCACTTT. This sequence encodes CAWSGGGAGNSPLHF.

The chain carries TRBV5-1 and TRBJ2-5; 7 bases align to TRBD1. Germline V gene data show CDR1 as SGHRS and CDR2 as YFSETQ. This CDR3 has 13 amino acids. Trimming took 4 bases from V and 5 from J; bases not matched to a gene: 5. In DNA, the CDR3 is TGCGCCAGCAGCCGACAGGGTGCGGAGACCCAGTACTTC. As protein: CASSRQGAETQYF.

The chain uses TRBV2 and TRBJ1-4; D call uncertain. The V end was cut by 3 bases, the J end by 7 bases, with 12 bases between. This CDR3 spans 14 amino acids. Germline loops: CDR1 SNHLY, CDR2 FYNNEI. The CDR3 nucleotides read TGTGCCAGCAGTGACGTTTGGGAGTTTGAAAAACTGTTTTTT. As protein: CASSDVWEFEKLFF.

The rearrangement links TRBV12-3 or TRBV12-4 to TRBJ2-1; D may be TRBD2 (5 bases). The CDR3 is 13 amino acids. Trimming removed 5 bases at V and 9 bases at J, with 14 bases between. CDR3 coding DNA: TGTGCCAGCAGTCCGCTCCGGGGAACTGAGCAGTTCTTC. It yields the protein CASSPLRGTEQFF.

J is TRBJ2-7 and V is TRBV24-1; D perhaps matches TRBD2 (5 bases). V was clipped by 4 bases and J by 1 base, with 10 bases between them. This CDR3 spans 14 amino acids. Germline CDR1 and CDR2: KGHDR and SFDVKD. The CDR3 is CATSDTRRSYEQYF. CDR3 nucleotide sequence: TGTGCCACCAGTGACACTAGAAGGTCCTACGAGCAGTACTTC.

In this sample, this clone turned up once. The V call is TRBV7-2, the J call TRBJ2-3; D is possibly TRBD2 (5 bases). Germline loops: CDR1 SGHTA, CDR2 FQGNSA. The V end was cut by 1 base, the J end by 2 bases, with 16 bases between. CDR3 length: 17 residues. CDR3 residues: CASSLDSVRTYTDTQYF. In DNA, the CDR3 is TGTGCCAGCAGCTTAGATTCGGTACGGACTTACACAGATACGCAGTATTTT.

The chain employs TRBV10-3 and TRBJ2-5; the match to TRBD1 covers 7 bases. The CDR3 covers 15 residues. J was trimmed by 0 bases and V by 3 bases; bases with no gene match: 4. Germline V lookup: CDR1 ENHRY, CDR2 SYGVKD. CDR3 protein: CAISEGTVYQETQYF. The DNA of the CDR3 is TGTGCCATCAGTGAAGGGACAGTGTACCAAGAGACCCAGTACTTC.

The rearrangement joins TRBV18 to TRBJ2-7, with TRBD2 matching over 8 bases. CDR1 KGHSH and CDR2 LQKENI come from the germline V gene. The V segment lost 4 bases and the J segment 5 bases; nucleotides outside the gene matches: 7. The CDR3 extends over 14 amino acids. The DNA of the CDR3 is TGTGCCAGCTCACACGGGACTAGTAGCAACGAGCAGTACTTC. Translation gives CASSHGTSSNEQYF.

Only a few counts were recorded for this clone. The gene calls are TRBV6-2 or TRBV6-3 and TRBJ1-5, with a possible D match to TRBD1 (5 bases). V dropped 3 bases and J dropped 0 bases, with 12 bases sitting between them. Germline lookup yields CDR1 MNHEY and CDR2 SVGEGT. CDR3 length: 16 amino acids. CDR3 nucleotide sequence: TGTGCCAGCAGTTATTGGTGGGGCAATAGCAATCAGCCCCAGCATTTT. Amino acids: CASSYWWGNSNQPQHF.

The sample holds a few counts of this clone. The chain couples TRBV4-3 to TRBJ1-1; D is uncertain. V lost 1 base and J lost 0, with 6 bases in between. Germline-derived CDR1 and CDR2 are LGHNA and YSLEER. The CDR3 consists of 14 residues. The CDR3 here is CASSQVRVNTEAFF. CDR3 DNA: TGCGCCAGCAGCCAAGTTCGGGTGAACACTGAAGCTTTCTTT.

The J gene is TRBJ1-3, the V gene TRBV28; the match to TRBD1 covers 10 bases. Germline assignment: CDR1 MDHEN and CDR2 SYDVKM. After removal of 5 bases from V and 7 bases from J, the junction contained 14 bases not matched to a gene. This CDR3 contains 17 residues. CDR3 sequence reads: CASSHSAGTGAFNTIYF. The CDR3 DNA reads TGTGCCAGCAGTCATTCCGCCGGGACAGGGGCTTTTAACACCATATATTTT.

J is TRBJ1-2 and V is TRBV5-4; 11 bases map to TRBD1. Trimming removed 3 bases from V and 7 bases from J; junction bases left unmatched: 5. This CDR3 is built from 14 residues. Per germline, CDR1 SGHNT and CDR2 YYREEE (reference sequence). The CDR3 sequence is CASSSGQGVVGYTF. Here the CDR3 DNA reads TGTGCCAGCAGCTCGGGACAGGGGGTAGTTGGCTACACCTTC.

The chain is built from TRBV28 and TRBJ2-1, with D possibly TRBD2 on 7 matching bases. Germline V lookup: CDR1 MDHEN, CDR2 SYDVKM. V lost 7 bases and J 7 bases, leaving 20 bases between the germline ends. The CDR3 covers 15 residues. In nucleotides, the CDR3 is TGTGCCAGCACCGAAGGGGGAGGGGAGGGAAATGAGCAGTTCTTC. Its translation: CASTEGGGEGNEQFF.

Remarks on this clone: The sample has other DNA sequences that encode this CDR3 too. The chain links TRBV6-5 to TRBJ1-2, with 9 bases lining up with TRBD1. The CDR3 totals 15 residues. Germline CDR1 MNHEY, CDR2 SVGAGI. Trimming cost V 2 bases and J 3 bases; bases outside gene matches: 4. CDR3: CASSYTGQGDYGYTF. CDR3 nucleotide sequence: TGTGCCAGCAGTTACACGGGACAGGGTGACTATGGCTACACCTTC.

The V gene is TRBV4-3, the J gene TRBJ2-3, with D maybe TRBD2 (6 bases). The germline V and J ends were trimmed by 0 bases and 3 bases, with 19 bases remaining between them. CDR3 size: 18 residues. In germline, CDR1 is LGHNA, CDR2 YSLEER. DNA for the CDR3: TGCGCCAGCAGCCAAGATCGCCCCGGTGGGGGGTGGACAGATACGCAGTATTTT. Its protein is CASSQDRPGGGWTDTQYF.